The subject of this entry is one T cell receptor (beta chain). With 3 bases clipped from V and 5 bases from J, the junction kept 6 bases outside the gene matches. From germline, CDR1 is SQVTM and CDR2 ANQGSEA. This CDR3 is built from 13 residues. The entry originates in a study of blood T cell repertoires in COVID-19. In the original processing: Nucleated cell number was recorded as an estimate derived from reference gene primer amplification. Here immunoSEQ multiplex PCR was the method, and the copy in TCRdb shows in-frame clones only, minus some. The V and J calls and clone size come from that table; D and trimming were worked out from the DNA. There are around 180,000 clones in the sample; under 80% occur only once, and less than 3% lies in the top ten.

V is TRBV29-1 and J is TRBJ1-1, with 7 bases aligning to TRBD1. This receptor was taken from an elderly woman with acute or convalescent COVID-19. The sequenced material came from peripheral blood. CDR3: CSVDVAGGTEAFF. CDR3 coding DNA: TGCAGCGTTGACGTGGCAGGGGGGACTGAAGCTTTCTTT.